What follows are 25 T cell receptor beta chains derived from one specimen sequenced in a study of radiotherapy plus CTLA-4 blockade in lung cancer. TCRdb's table, derived via immunoSEQ multiplex PCR, lists solely in-frame clones and lacks some. The sample contains 90,000 to 130,000 clones, more than 75% of which appear only once. The sequencing here drew on peripheral blood, taken from a patient treated with radiotherapy plus ipilimumab. These receptors came from a human donor with non-small cell lung cancer that progressed on radiotherapy plus ipilimumab. Some clones in this sample may be carry-over from other donors' samples.

The gene calls are TRBV5-1 and TRBJ1-1; no reliable D call. Germline V gene sequence: CDR1 SGHRS, CDR2 YFSETQ. V lost 0 bases, J lost 3 bases, and 6 bases lay in between. This CDR3 region has 13 residues. This CDR3 reads CASSLGADTEAFF. CDR3 DNA sequence: TGCGCCAGCAGCTTGGGGGCGGACACTGAAGCTTTCTTT.

This clone was found once. This chain connects TRBV27 to TRBJ1-6, with D unclear. V was trimmed by 2 bases and J by 0 bases, leaving 17 bases between them. Per germline, CDR1 MNHEY and CDR2 SMNVEV (reference sequence). This CDR3 comprises 19 residues. This chain's CDR3 is CASSLLTNAASSYNSPLHF. The CDR3 DNA reads TGTGCCAGCAGTTTACTGACTAACGCCGCGAGCTCCTATAATTCACCCCTCCACTTT.

The rearrangement uses TRBV7-3 and TRBJ2-7, with 8 bases identical to TRBD1. V lost 1 base, J lost 7 bases, and 9 bases stayed unmatched. The germline V gene encodes CDR1 SGHTA and CDR2 FQGTGA. This CDR3 region has 15 residues. The CDR3 sequence: CASSLNAGGIGEQYF. The DNA of the CDR3 is TGTGCCAGCAGCTTAAATGCAGGGGGCATCGGGGAGCAGTACTTC.

This chain uses TRBV5-5 with TRBJ2-4; a weak D match, TRBD1 (5 bases). The CDR3 covers 18 residues. CDR1 and CDR2 (germline): SGHKS, YYEKEE (reference sequence). Trimming removed 2 bases at V and 1 base at J, with 19 bases between. This CDR3 is CASSLNPRTTVAKNIQYF. The CDR3 region has the DNA TGTGCCAGCAGCTTAAACCCCCGGACAACCGTCGCCAAAAACATTCAGTACTTC.

The V and J genes are TRBV6-4 and TRBJ2-2; D unresolved. The germline V and J ends were trimmed by 5 bases and 0 bases, with 7 bases remaining between them. Germline lookup yields CDR1 MRHNA and CDR2 SNTAGT. CDR3 length equals 14 residues. CDR3 in amino acids: CASSRYPNTGELFF. CDR3 DNA: TGTGCCAGCAGTCGGTATCCGAACACCGGGGAGCTGTTTTTT.

The rearrangement links TRBV5-1 to TRBJ1-1; no clear D. The CDR3 length is 16 residues. V was cut by 5 bases and J by 5 bases, with 22 bases left in between. Germline-derived CDR1 and CDR2 are SGHRS and YFSETQ. CDR3 nucleotide sequence: TGCGCCAGCAGTTGGACGTTAGTTGCTCCCCCAACTGAAGCTTTCTTT. Protein sequence: CASSWTLVAPPTEAFF.

The chain combines TRBV19 with TRBJ2-1, with D perhaps TRBD1 (5 bases). This CDR3 region has 13 residues. Germline V CDR1 and CDR2: LNHDA, SQIVND (reference sequence). V lost 1 base and J lost 7, with 8 bases in between. CDR3 coding DNA: TGTGCCAGTAGTATAGGCACAGGTAATGAGCAGTTCTTC. Its translation is CASSIGTGNEQFF.

The chain uses TRBV18 and TRBJ1-2; weak D call: TRBD1 (5 bases). This CDR3 comprises 16 residues. CDR1 and CDR2 (germline): KGHSH, LQKENI. V lost 6 bases and J lost 2, with 19 bases in between. The DNA for the CDR3 is TGTGCCAGCTCGACCACCTCAGGGACGACGAACTATGGCTACACCTTC. It is translated as CASSTTSGTTNYGYTF.

This clone was observed a single time. The chain uses TRBV7-3 and TRBJ2-1, with 7 positions matching TRBD1. Germline CDR1 reads SGHTA; CDR2 reads FQGTGA. CDR3 length: 15 residues. The trim removed 0 bases at V and 3 bases at J, leaving 2 bases unmatched. The CDR3 DNA follows: TGTGCCAGCAGCTTAACAGGGGGCGACTACAATGAGCAGTTCTTC. Translating it yields CASSLTGGDYNEQFF.

The V call is TRBV11-3, the J call TRBJ2-3; 7 nucleotides agree with TRBD1. The J segment lost 3 bases and the V segment lost 5 bases, leaving 14 bases of the junction unmatched. CDR1 and CDR2 (germline): SGHNT, YENEEA. The CDR3 is 17 amino acids. CDR3 in amino acids: CASSTARDSRGTDTQYF. In DNA, the CDR3 is TGTGCCAGCAGCACCGCCAGGGACAGCCGAGGTACAGATACGCAGTATTTT. Full variable domain (rest looked up from reference TRBV11-3 and TRBJ2-3): EAGVVQSPRYKIIEKKQPVAFWCNPISGHNTLYWYLQNLGQGPELLIRYENEEAVDDSQLPKDRFSAERLKGVDSTLKIQPAELGDSAVYLCASSTARDSRGTDTQYFGPGTRLTVL.

The sample holds one count of this clone. The sample contains more than one DNA sequence encoding this CDR3. The CDR3 DNA sequence: TGCGCCAGCAGCTTGGACCCGAACACTGAAGCTTTCTTT. Its protein product is CASSLDPNTEAFF. The V call is TRBV5-1, the J call TRBJ1-1; the D is unclear. With 0 bases removed from V and 1 base from J, the gap between germline ends came to 4 bases. Looked up from germline, CDR1 is SGHRS and CDR2 is YFSETQ. The CDR3 totals 13 residues.

This chain joins TRBV27 and TRBJ1-1, with D possibly TRBD1 on 5 matching bases. Trimming left V 4 bases short and J 5 bases short, with 17 bases between. Germline V lookup: CDR1 MNHEY, CDR2 SMNVEV (reference sequence). This CDR3 region has 15 residues. This CDR3 is CASSSPGTGRTEAFF. CDR3 sequence (DNA): TGTGCCAGCAGTTCCCCTGGGACGGGTCGTACTGAAGCTTTCTTT.

The chain carries TRBV4-1 and TRBJ1-2; D may be TRBD1 (6 bases). The germline V and J ends were trimmed by 5 bases and 3 bases, with 13 bases remaining between them. The CDR3 has 14 residues. Germline values: CDR1 MGHRA, CDR2 YSYEKL. For the CDR3, the DNA is TGCGCCAGCAGCTTCCAGGGGCGCGACTATGGCTACACCTTC. Its translation: CASSFQGRDYGYTF.

The chain couples TRBV7-2 to TRBJ2-1; D perhaps matches TRBD2 (7 bases). The CDR3 is 15 amino acids. The V gene's germline CDR1 is SGHTA and CDR2 FQGNSA. V lost 1 base and J 7 bases, leaving 14 bases between the germline ends. The CDR3 DNA reads TGTGCCAGCAGCTTAGGGGGGGGGCCGTTGAATGAGCAGTTCTTC. Protein: CASSLGGGPLNEQFF.

The J gene is TRBJ1-1, the V gene TRBV18; D may be TRBD1 (6 bases). The V end lost 5 bases, the J end lost 4 bases, and 11 bases lay between the germline ends. The CDR3 is 13 residues long. CDR1 KGHSH and CDR2 LQKENI come from the germline V gene. The CDR3 DNA follows: TGTGCCAGCTCAGTACAGGGCGGCACTGAAGCTTTCTTT. Translating it yields CASSVQGGTEAFF.

This rearrangement joins TRBV4-2 to TRBJ2-3, with 7 bases lining up with TRBD1. CDR1 is LGHNA, CDR2 YNFKEQ, per germline. The length of the CDR3 is 16 residues. V dropped 2 bases and J dropped 3; count of bases not matched to a gene: 8. As DNA, the CDR3 is TGTGCCAGCAGCCAATGGTCGGGACAGTTTACAGATACGCAGTATTTT. It yields the protein CASSQWSGQFTDTQYF.

This clone occurred a few times. The rearrangement uses TRBV19 and TRBJ1-6; D is perhaps TRBD1 (5 bases). Germline CDR1 LNHDA, CDR2 SQIVND (reference sequence). The CDR3 loop spans 14 amino acids. V lost 9 bases, J lost 10 bases, and 19 bases lay in between. In DNA form, the CDR3 reads TGTGCCAGCACCCCGATTTGGGGGAGGTCACCCCTCCACTTT. Protein: CASTPIWGRSPLHF.

The rearrangement joins TRBV6-1 to TRBJ2-7; no definite D call. V dropped 5 bases and J dropped 3 bases, with 14 bases sitting between them. Germline CDR1 MNHNS, CDR2 SASEGT. The CDR3 is 14 amino acids. The CDR3: CASSSSPVLYEQYF. Written as DNA, the CDR3 is TGTGCCAGCAGTTCCTCGCCCGTACTCTACGAGCAGTACTTC.

The V gene is TRBV19, the J gene TRBJ2-3; 8 nucleotides line up with TRBD2. The V gene end was trimmed by 6 bases and the J gene end by 5 bases; junction bases not matched to a gene: 16. The CDR3 contains 17 residues. Germline CDR1 is LNHDA and CDR2 is SQIVND (reference sequence). The CDR3 here is CASSVAHTGGPRDTQYF. DNA of the CDR3: TGTGCCAGTAGCGTCGCCCACACGGGGGGGCCAAGAGATACGCAGTATTTT.

The gene calls are TRBV5-4 and TRBJ2-3; the D is unclear. V dropped 0 bases and J dropped 4 bases, with 12 bases sitting between them. CDR1 and CDR2 (germline): SGHNT, YYREEE (reference sequence). The CDR3 is 15 amino acids. CDR3 sequence: CASSLGVVSADTQYF. In DNA, the CDR3 is TGTGCCAGCAGCTTGGGGGTTGTGAGCGCAGATACGCAGTATTTT.

This chain links TRBV30 with TRBJ1-3; no clear D. The CDR3 has 15 amino acids. CDR1 is GTSNPN and CDR2 is SVGIG in the germline V gene (reference sequence). V was cut by 4 bases and J by 0 bases, with 13 bases left in between. The CDR3 bases are TGTGCCTGGACTCGAGGACCGGTCTCTGGAAACACCATATATTTT. This sequence encodes CAWTRGPVSGNTIYF.

The chain carries TRBV19 and TRBJ2-6; D not resolved. V gave up 4 bases and J gave up 0 bases, with 10 bases separating them. The CDR3 totals 16 residues. The germline CDR1 and CDR2 sequences are LNHDA and SQIVND (reference sequence). CDR3 residues: CASSRSDSSGANVLTF. As DNA, the CDR3 is TGTGCCAGTAGTAGGTCAGATAGCTCTGGGGCCAACGTCCTGACTTTC.

The chain recombines TRBV5-1 with TRBJ2-3, with TRBD1 matching 8 bases. CDR3 size: 14 residues. J was trimmed by 2 bases and V by 5 bases; bases with no gene match: 4. Germline CDR1 reads SGHRS; CDR2 reads YFSETQ. CDR3 region: CASRMTGATDTQYF. The DNA for the CDR3 is TGCGCCAGCAGGATGACAGGGGCCACAGATACGCAGTATTTT. The variable domain in full, completed from reference TRBV5-1 and TRBJ2-3, reads KAGVTQTPRYLIKTRGQQVTLSCSPISGHRSVSWYQQTPGQGLQFLFEYFSETQRNKGNFPGRFSGRQFSNSRSEMNVSTLELGDSALYLCASRMTGATDTQYFGPGTRLTVL.

This sequence joins TRBV9 and TRBJ2-3; 7 bases fit TRBD1. J gave up 1 base and V 8 bases, and 4 bases lay outside the gene matches. The CDR3 sequence is 13 residues long. Germline V gene sequence: CDR1 SGDLS, CDR2 YYNGEE. The DNA of the CDR3 is TGTGCCAGTACCGGGACAGGCACAGATACGCAGTATTTT. It encodes CASTGTGTDTQYF.

This clone was seen only a few times. This chain's CDR3 is CASSLDQMNTEAFF. CDR3 DNA sequence: TGTGCCAGCAGCTTGGACCAAATGAACACTGAAGCTTTCTTT. The chain is built from TRBV5-8 and TRBJ1-1; no clear D. The V gene lost 0 bases and the J gene lost 0 bases, with 6 bases spanning the gap. CDR3 length: 14 residues. The germline CDR1 and CDR2 sequences are SGHTS and YDEGEE.